The present TCR beta chain was sequenced within a study of T cells after yellow fever vaccination. The overall study: SMART-Seq v4 Ultra Low Input prepared libraries from low-cell fractions.

This clonotype was observed a handful of times. What it binds is unknown. Template-switching 5'RACE yielded the TCR cDNA; a universal primer site and UMIs were added in the process. Each CDR3 protein is one row after TCRdb ran MiXCR on the 5' RACE reads. The data show 300,000 to 450,000 distinct CDR3 sequences, about 6.2% seen once. Study outcomes and limitations: It was a weaker secondary response, yet one that peaked faster, at day 5 versus 15.

The CDR3 extends over 13 amino acids. Unmatched junction bases numbered 5, after V lost 6 bases and J lost 7 bases. Germline CDR1 reads SNHLY; CDR2 reads FYNNEI. The rearrangement uses TRBV2 and TRBJ1-5, with TRBD1 matching over 8 bases. Sequenced here: PBMCs, sampled 5 days after the yellow fever booster vaccination. The sequence was collected from a man aged 25 to 40 who received the YFV17D yellow fever vaccine. The DNA for the CDR3 is TGTGCCAGCAGAACAGGGGGGAGGCAGCCCCAGCATTTT. This codes for CASRTGGRQPQHF.